Given below is one T cell receptor beta chain in context. Antigen: not known. There were likely unrecorded immune exposures, though donors were nominally healthy when sampled. The data belong to a study of cytomegalovirus exposure and HLA in healthy donors. The PCR ran on 60 Vbeta and 13 Jbeta primers. TCRdb's table, derived via immunoSEQ multiplex PCR, lists solely in-frame clones and lacks some. The data hold 200,000 to 300,000 clones, with 70% to 90% observed a single time. Germline V gene data show CDR1 as SGHDN and CDR2 as FVKESK. The CDR3 totals 14 residues. After removal of 4 bases from V and 4 bases from J, the junction contained 4 bases not matched to a gene. General study points: Cytomegalovirus status was reportedly diagnosed by the classifier with high sensitivity and specificity. Some TCR beta chains (roughly 160 of them) were listed as cytomegalovirus-associated. Three chains linked to CMV were shown in vitro to be specific for CMV antigens.

Specimen: PBMCs. This sequence originates from a girl aged 2 to 9 in good health and CMV-seronegative. This chain uses TRBV14 with TRBJ2-7, with TRBD1 matching 10 bases. CDR3 DNA: TGTGCCAGCAGCCTGACAGGGGGCTTATACGAGCAGTACTTC. Translated: CASSLTGGLYEQYF.